A selection of T cell receptor beta chains follows, all from one sample in a study of graft-versus-host responses after intestinal transplantation. Sequenced by immunoSEQ multiplex PCR; TCRdb stores in-frame clones only, minus some. This table holds nearly 30,000 clones, over 60% found once. The sample in question was ileum tissue, obtained 98 days after intestinal transplantation. The origin of the receptors is a human patient who received an intestinal transplant, so some T cells may come from the graft donor. The CDR3 runs from the conserved cysteine through the conserved F or W. D genes are given only for firm matches. A clone size is listed for some rows: how often the clone was seen (once, few, many), or a class if it is expanded.

cdr3_length | j_call | v_call | d_call | clone_size | cdr3_aa | cdr3_nt
14 | TRBJ2-5 | TRBV9 | - | - | CASSVGVSQETQYF | TGTGCCAGCAGCGTAGGGGTGTCCCAAGAGACCCAGTACTTC
14 | TRBJ1-5 | TRBV19 | - | once | CASSIASGNQPQHF | TGTGCCAGTAGTATCGCGTCGGGCAATCAGCCCCAGCATTTT
14 | TRBJ2-7 | TRBV11-2 | - | - | CASRISGIFYEQYF | TGTGCCAGCAGGATTAGCGGTATATTTTACGAGCAGTACTTC
16 | TRBJ1-5 | TRBV4-1 | - | - | CASSQVDGQSHQPQHF | TGCGCCAGCAGCCAAGTGGACGGACAGTCCCATCAGCCCCAGCATTTT
14 | TRBJ1-4 | TRBV6-1 | TRBD1 | - | CASRIGQGDEKLFF | TGTGCCAGCAGGATTGGACAGGGGGATGAAAAACTGTTTTTT
17 | TRBJ2-3 | TRBV5-6 | TRBD2 | - | CASSALAGGSSTDTQYF | TGTGCCAGCAGCGCCCTAGCGGGGGGGTCTAGCACAGATACGCAGTATTTT
16 | TRBJ2-1 | TRBV6-1 | TRBD2 | - | CASSVSAGGLGNEQFF | TGTGCCAGCAGTGTGTCAGCGGGGGGCCTCGGTAATGAGCAGTTCTTC
14 | TRBJ1-5 | TRBV10-2 | - | - | CASREGTGNQPQHF | TGCGCCAGCAGGGAAGGAACAGGGAATCAGCCCCAGCATTTT
15 | TRBJ2-1 | TRBV7-9 | - | - | CASSPQLPMIIEQFF | TGTGCCAGCAGCCCACAGCTCCCAATGATCATTGAGCAGTTCTTC
17 | TRBJ1-6 | TRBV7-2 | - | - | CASSLGPEGTYNSPLHF | TGTGCCAGCAGCTTAGGACCAGAGGGAACCTATAATTCACCCCTCCACTTT
15 | TRBJ2-3 | TRBV19 | - | - | CASSIGDSTTDTQYF | TGTGCCAGTAGTATAGGGGACTCCACCACAGATACGCAGTATTTT
12 | TRBJ1-6 | TRBV30 | - | - | CAWRGGRDTLHF | TGTGCCTGGAGAGGGGGAAGGGACACCCTCCACTTT
16 | TRBJ2-5 | TRBV30 | TRBD1 | - | CAWSVQLRQGAETQYF | TGTGCCTGGAGTGTACAATTAAGACAGGGGGCAGAGACCCAGTACTTC
15 | TRBJ2-5 | TRBV9 | - | - | CASSATQDFQETQYF | TGTGCCAGCAGCGCGACCCAGGACTTCCAAGAGACCCAGTACTTC
15 | TRBJ2-2 | TRBV7-2 | - | - | CASGGSVINTGELFF | TGTGCCAGCGGGGGCTCGGTGATAAACACCGGGGAGCTGTTTTTT
13 | TRBJ1-3 | TRBV30 | - | - | CAWSPVAGNTIYF | TGTGCCTGGAGCCCCGTGGCTGGAAACACCATATATTTT
18 | TRBJ1-2 | TRBV6-1 | - | - | CASSASSGAFSSSYGYTF | TGTGCCAGCAGTGCCTCTTCGGGGGCCTTTTCTTCATCATATGGCTACACCTTC
18 | TRBJ2-1 | TRBV4-2 | - | - | CASSQVWGAAGIYNEQFF | TGTGCCAGCAGCCAAGTATGGGGGGCGGCGGGAATTTACAATGAGCAGTTCTTC
12 | TRBJ1-1 | TRBV4-2 | - | - | CASRLGDTEAFF | TGTGCCAGCAGGCTGGGGGACACTGAAGCTTTCTTT
15 | TRBJ2-7 | TRBV5-4 | - | - | CASSFMTSGLYEQYF | TGTGCCAGCAGCTTCATGACTAGTGGACTTTACGAGCAGTACTTC
15 | TRBJ1-1 | TRBV2 | TRBD1 | - | CASSEGGTGNTEAFF | TGTGCCAGCAGTGAAGGGGGGACAGGGAACACTGAAGCTTTCTTT
14 | TRBJ1-1 | TRBV28 | - | - | CASSVLSGRTEAFF | TGTGCCAGCAGTGTCTTGTCAGGGAGGACTGAAGCTTTCTTT
15 | TRBJ1-4 | TRBV30 | - | - | CAWSVRQGSFEKLFF | TGTGCCTGGAGTGTACGCCAGGGATCCTTTGAAAAACTGTTTTTT
15 | TRBJ2-7 | TRBV9 | TRBD1 | - | CASSAGTGSLYEQYF | TGTGCCAGCAGCGCAGGGACAGGGAGTCTCTACGAGCAGTACTTC
14 | TRBJ1-3 | TRBV5-5 | - | - | CASSLAGYLNTIYF | TGTGCCAGCAGCTTGGCTGGCTACCTCAACACCATATATTTT
15 | TRBJ1-4 | TRBV5-1 | - | - | CASSLAWGASEKLFF | TGCGCCAGCAGCTTGGCATGGGGGGCGAGTGAAAAACTGTTTTTT
15 | TRBJ2-1 | TRBV27 | TRBD2 | - | CASSLGGGAGYEQFF | TGTGCCAGCAGTTTAGGCGGGGGGGCCGGCTATGAGCAGTTCTTC
19 | TRBJ1-2 | TRBV5-4 | TRBD1 | once | CASSPLPGTGGDVDYGYTF | TGTGCCAGCAGCCCACTCCCGGGAACAGGGGGAGACGTTGACTATGGCTACACCTTC
17 | TRBJ1-5 | TRBV23-1 | - | - | CASSQVKIGQGLQPQHF | TGCGCCAGCAGTCAAGTTAAAATTGGGCAGGGCCTCCAGCCCCAGCATTTT
14 | TRBJ2-1 | TRBV18 | - | - | CASSPWESYNEQFF | TGTGCCAGCTCACCCTGGGAGTCCTACAATGAGCAGTTCTTC
15 | TRBJ2-4 | TRBV6-6 | - | few | CASSRGVNGKNIQYF | TGTGCCAGCAGCAGAGGGGTGAATGGCAAAAACATTCAGTACTTC
10 | TRBJ1-5 | TRBV6-1 | - | - | CATNYQPQHF | TGTGCCACCAACTATCAGCCCCAGCATTTT
16 | TRBJ1-2 | TRBV9 | TRBD1 | - | CASSQEGQGAKNGYTF | TGTGCCAGCAGCCAAGAGGGACAGGGGGCGAAGAATGGCTACACCTTC
15 | TRBJ2-1 | TRBV6-6 | TRBD2 | - | CASSYAGGPNNEQFF | TGTGCCAGCAGTTACGCGGGGGGGCCCAACAATGAGCAGTTCTTC
13 | TRBJ2-1 | TRBV5-1 | - | - | CASSLRGYNEQFF | TGCGCCAGCAGCTTGAGGGGCTACAATGAGCAGTTCTTC
14 | TRBJ2-3 | TRBV5-1 | TRBD2 | - | CASRRDYGGDTQYF | TGCGCCAGCCGAAGGGACTACGGTGGAGATACGCAGTATTTT
17 | TRBJ2-1 | TRBV5-1 | TRBD2 | - | CASSPGLAGGSYNEQFF | TGCGCCAGCAGCCCGGGACTAGCGGGGGGGTCCTACAATGAGCAGTTCTTC
14 | TRBJ2-2 | TRBV30 | TRBD1 | - | CAWSTGQGTGELFF | TGTGCCTGGAGTACAGGACAGGGGACCGGGGAGCTGTTTTTT
15 | TRBJ2-7 | TRBV4-1 | TRBD1 | - | CASSSSTGTSYEQYF | TGCGCCAGCAGCTCCTCGACAGGGACCTCCTACGAGCAGTACTTC
15 | TRBJ2-5 | TRBV7-9 | TRBD1 | once | CASSVGQGSQETQYF | TGTGCCAGCAGCGTGGGACAGGGTTCCCAAGAGACCCAGTACTTC
16 | TRBJ2-5 | TRBV4-1 | TRBD2 | - | CASSPATSGGPETQYF | TGCGCCAGCAGCCCGGCGACTAGCGGGGGGCCTGAGACCCAGTACTTC
14 | TRBJ2-5 | TRBV15 | - | few | CATSSYDRQETQYF | TGTGCCACCAGCTCCTACGACAGGCAAGAGACCCAGTACTTC
14 | TRBJ1-6 | TRBV7-2 | - | - | CASIQGTPGPPLHF | TGTGCCAGCATCCAAGGGACGCCAGGACCACCCCTCCACTTT
19 | TRBJ2-7 | TRBV5-1 | TRBD1 | - | CASSFWYPNQGAFSYEQYF | TGCGCCAGCAGCTTCTGGTATCCGAATCAGGGGGCCTTCTCCTACGAGCAGTACTTC
17 | TRBJ2-3 | TRBV7-9 | - | once | CASSPLFSRWRRDTQYF | TGTGCCAGCAGCCCCCTCTTTAGCCGGTGGCGAAGGGATACGCAGTATTTT
14 | TRBJ2-2 | TRBV30 | - | - | CAWIRTLNTGELFF | TGTGCCTGGATAAGGACTCTGAACACCGGGGAGCTGTTTTTT
13 | TRBJ1-1 | TRBV6-1 | - | - | CASCSRGATEAFF | TGTGCCAGCTGTTCTCGGGGGGCCACTGAAGCTTTCTTT
16 | TRBJ2-7 | TRBV5-1 | TRBD1 | large | CASSLRWTGEHYEQYF | TGCGCCAGCAGCTTGAGGTGGACAGGGGAACACTACGAGCAGTACTTC
16 | TRBJ1-1 | TRBV19 | TRBD1 | - | CASSIARQGRFTEAFF | TGTGCCAGTAGTATAGCCCGACAGGGGAGGTTCACTGAAGCTTTCTTT
16 | TRBJ1-2 | TRBV2 | TRBD1 | - | CASSESRTGGFYGYTF | TGTGCCAGCAGTGAATCCCGGACAGGGGGATTCTATGGCTACACCTTC
13 | TRBJ1-3 | TRBV10-3 | - | - | CAISETSGNTIYF | TGTGCCATCAGTGAGACCTCTGGAAACACCATATATTTT
14 | TRBJ1-2 | TRBV18 | - | few | CASSPGTDNYGYTF | TGTGCCAGCTCACCCGGGACGGACAACTATGGCTACACCTTC
12 | TRBJ2-7 | TRBV7-9 | TRBD2 | - | CASTNSGYEQYF | TGTGCCAGCACGAATAGCGGGTACGAGCAGTACTTC
14 | TRBJ2-1 | TRBV30 | - | - | CAWGEGGMVDEQFF | TGTGCCTGGGGAGAGGGCGGGATGGTGGATGAGCAGTTCTTC
17 | TRBJ1-2 | TRBV5-1 | - | - | CASSLGAPVQANYGYTF | TGCGCCAGCAGCTTGGGGGCACCCGTTCAAGCTAACTATGGCTACACCTTC
15 | TRBJ2-1 | TRBV6-5 | TRBD2 | - | CASSLSGGVNNEQFF | TGTGCCAGCAGCCTTAGCGGGGGGGTTAACAATGAGCAGTTCTTC
17 | TRBJ1-1 | TRBV27 | TRBD1 | - | CASSTHRGKRYRDEAFF | TGTGCCAGCAGTACCCACAGGGGGAAAAGGTATCGCGATGAAGCTTTCTTT
17 | TRBJ1-4 | TRBV21-1 | - | - | CASSNQGTGRENEKLFF | TGTGCCAGCAGCAACCAAGGTACAGGGAGGGAAAATGAAAAACTGTTTTTT
15 | TRBJ1-1 | TRBV6-5 | - | - | CASSYFWGLNTEAFF | TGTGCCAGCAGTTACTTCTGGGGACTGAACACTGAAGCTTTCTTT